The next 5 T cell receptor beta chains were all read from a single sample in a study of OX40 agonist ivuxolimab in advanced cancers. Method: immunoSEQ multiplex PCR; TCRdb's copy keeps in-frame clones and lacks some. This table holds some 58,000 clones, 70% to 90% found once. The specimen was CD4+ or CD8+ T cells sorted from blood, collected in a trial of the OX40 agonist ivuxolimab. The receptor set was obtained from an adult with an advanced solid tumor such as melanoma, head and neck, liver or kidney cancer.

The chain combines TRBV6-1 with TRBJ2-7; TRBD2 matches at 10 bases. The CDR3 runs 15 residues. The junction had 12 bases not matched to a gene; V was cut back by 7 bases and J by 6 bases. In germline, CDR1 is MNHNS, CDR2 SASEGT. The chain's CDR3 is CASTPASGSSLEQYF. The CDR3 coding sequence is TGTGCCAGCACCCCCGCTAGCGGGAGTTCTCTCGAGCAGTACTTC.

The CDR3 loop is CASSEIGTGLQPQHF. The CDR3 coding sequence is TGTGCCAGCAGTGAAATTGGGACAGGGCTGCAGCCCCAGCATTTT. The rearrangement uses TRBV6-1 and TRBJ1-5; 9 nucleotides match TRBD1. The V gene's germline CDR1 is MNHNS and CDR2 SASEGT. The trim removed 2 bases at V and 7 bases at J, leaving 6 bases unmatched. The CDR3 totals 15 residues.

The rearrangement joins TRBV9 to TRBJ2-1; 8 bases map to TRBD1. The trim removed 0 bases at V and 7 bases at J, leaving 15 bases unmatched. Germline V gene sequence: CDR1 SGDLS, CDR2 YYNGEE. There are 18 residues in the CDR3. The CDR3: CASSVEAGGIALPNEQFF. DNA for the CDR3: TGTGCCAGCAGCGTAGAGGCAGGGGGCATTGCACTGCCGAATGAGCAGTTCTTC.

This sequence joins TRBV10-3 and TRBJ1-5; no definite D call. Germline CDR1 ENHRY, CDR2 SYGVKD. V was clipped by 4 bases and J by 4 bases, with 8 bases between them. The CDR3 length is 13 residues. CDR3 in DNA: TGTGCCATCAGTGCTGGGTTGAATCAGCCCCAGCATTTT. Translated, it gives CAISAGLNQPQHF.

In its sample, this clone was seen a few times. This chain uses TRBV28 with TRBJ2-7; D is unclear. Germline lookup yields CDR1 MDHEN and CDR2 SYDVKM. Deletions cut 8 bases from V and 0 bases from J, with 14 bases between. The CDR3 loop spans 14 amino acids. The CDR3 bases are TGTGCCAGCGCACCGACTGGCCTCTCCTACGAGCAGTACGTC. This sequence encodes CASAPTGLSYEQYV.